These 32 T cell receptor beta chains originate from one sample sequenced in a study of OX40 agonist ivuxolimab in advanced cancers. Measured with immunoSEQ multiplex PCR; TCRdb has only the in-frame clones, and not every one. The sample has approximately 34,000 clones, roughly 88% seen once; the top ten hold 58%. The source was CD4+ or CD8+ T cells sorted from blood, collected in a trial of the OX40 agonist ivuxolimab. All receptors come from an adult with an advanced solid tumor such as melanoma, head and neck, liver or kidney cancer.

CDR3 DNA: TGTGCCAGCAGCTTAACTGACTACGAGCAGTACTTC. Its protein is CASSLTDYEQYF. The chain joins TRBV11-1 to TRBJ2-7, with unresolved D. Germline CDR1 and CDR2: SGHAT and FQDESV (reference sequence). Trimming cost V 2 bases and J 3 bases, with 5 bases left between them. This CDR3 spans 12 amino acids.

This clone was seen just once. The chain is built from TRBV29-1 and TRBJ2-2; no reliable D call. Germline V CDR1 and CDR2: SQVTM, ANQGSEA. Trimming took off 7 bases at V and 0 bases at J, with 15 bases between the two ends. The CDR3 consists of 15 residues. CDR3 sequence reads: CSALTAHANTGELFF. The DNA of the CDR3 is TGCAGCGCCCTAACGGCCCACGCGAACACCGGGGAGCTGTTTTTT.

The genes are TRBV13 and TRBJ2-3; the D gene is possibly TRBD2 (7 bases). Per germline, CDR1 PRHDT and CDR2 FYEKMQ (reference sequence). This CDR3 comprises 14 residues. The V end was cut by 4 bases, the J end by 3 bases, with 11 bases between. The CDR3 region is CASSSGGWTDTQYF. CDR3 DNA sequence: TGTGCCAGCAGCTCGGGGGGCTGGACAGATACGCAGTATTTT.

This chain uses TRBV5-1 with TRBJ2-5, with 10 bases fitting TRBD1. The CDR3 is made up of 15 amino acids. Trimming removed 4 bases from V and 5 bases from J; junction bases left unmatched: 8. Germline lookup yields CDR1 SGHRS and CDR2 YFSETQ. CDR3 loop: CASSPGTGEGETQYF. The CDR3 DNA reads as TGCGCCAGCAGCCCCGGGACAGGGGAGGGTGAGACCCAGTACTTC.

The chain recombines TRBV2 with TRBJ2-1, with 13 bases lining up with TRBD2. The germline gives CDR1 SNHLY, CDR2 FYNNEI. This CDR3 region has 16 residues. V lost 5 bases, J lost 8 bases, and 9 bases stayed unmatched. The CDR3 is CASSPLLAGGSDEQFF. CDR3 sequence (DNA): TGTGCCAGCAGTCCCCTACTAGCGGGGGGGTCTGATGAGCAGTTCTTC.

The chain carries TRBV25-1 and TRBJ2-6, with TRBD2 matching 7 bases. The V gene end was trimmed by 6 bases and the J gene end by 1 base; junction bases not matched to a gene: 9. Germline V gene lookup returns CDR1 MGHDK and CDR2 SYGVNS. The CDR3 spans 17 residues. The CDR3 nucleotides are TGTGCCAGCAGCGTCGGGGGGTATCTATCTGGGGCCAACGTCCTGACTTTC. Translation gives CASSVGGYLSGANVLTF.

The J gene is TRBJ2-7, the V gene TRBV27; D is uncertain. Trimming removed 6 bases at V and 2 bases at J, with 14 bases between. Per germline, CDR1 MNHEY and CDR2 SMNVEV (reference sequence). The CDR3 consists of 14 residues. The CDR3 region has the DNA TGTGCCAGCAGCCCCAGGACCGCAACCTACGAGCAGTACTTC. Amino acid sequence: CASSPRTATYEQYF.

This rearrangement joins TRBV30 to TRBJ2-1; TRBD1 matches 7 bases. This CDR3 contains 15 residues. Germline V gives CDR1 GTSNPN, CDR2 SVGIG (reference sequence). V lost 1 base, J lost 10 bases, and 13 bases stayed unmatched. The DNA for the CDR3 is TGTGCCTGGAGTGCGCCCCGACAGGGCTTCAGGGAGCAGTTCTTC. This codes for CAWSAPRQGFREQFF.

This CDR3 is CASSREEGGAYEQYF. In nucleotides, the CDR3 is TGTGCCAGCAGCCGCGAGGAGGGGGGCGCCTACGAGCAGTACTTC. V is TRBV7-8 and J is TRBJ2-7; D could derive from TRBD1 or TRBD2 (6 bases each). Germline CDR1 and CDR2: SGHVS and FQNEAQ. Trimming removed 5 bases at V and 2 bases at J, with 16 bases between. The CDR3 totals 15 residues.

This clone has only a few counts. The chain links TRBV6-5 to TRBJ2-2; D not certain. V dropped 0 bases and J dropped 7 bases, with 12 bases sitting between them. The CDR3 consists of 15 residues. Germline V lookup: CDR1 MNHEY, CDR2 SVGAGI. The CDR3 bases are TGTGCCAGCAGTTACTCGGCCCTGCCGGGCGGGGAGCTGTTTTTT. It codes for CASSYSALPGGELFF.

This clone was detected a few times. The chain combines TRBV4-3 with TRBJ2-1; D remains ambiguous. Looked up from germline, CDR1 is LGHNA and CDR2 is YSLEER. Trimming removed 1 base from V and 4 bases from J, with 11 bases in between. The CDR3 sequence is 15 residues long. The CDR3 DNA reads TGCGCCAGCAGCCAAGCCCATCATCAATACAATGAGCAGTTCTTC. Protein sequence: CASSQAHHQYNEQFF.

The J gene is TRBJ2-7, the V gene TRBV6-6; D is possibly TRBD1 (6 bases). CDR3 length equals 16 residues. Trimming stripped 0 bases from V and 4 bases from J, with 16 bases between. The germline V gene has CDR1 MNHNY and CDR2 SVGAGI (reference sequence). CDR3 sequence: CASSYSTTQGHYEQYF. The CDR3 DNA reads TGTGCCAGCAGTTACTCGACAACCCAGGGGCATTACGAGCAGTACTTC.

The chain is built from TRBV6-4 and TRBJ2-5, with 9 bases lining up with TRBD2. Germline CDR1 is MRHNA and CDR2 is SNTAGT. The CDR3 loop spans 12 amino acids. The CDR3 loop reads CGFIAGARTQYF. The CDR3 region has the DNA TGTGGTTTCATAGCGGGGGCCAGGACCCAGTACTTC.

The chain has TRBV9 and TRBJ1-2; 7 nucleotides line up with TRBD1. Germline values: CDR1 SGDLS, CDR2 YYNGEE. The CDR3 covers 15 residues. V shed 8 bases and J 3 bases; nucleotides not matched to a gene: 13. The CDR3 spells CASRKGTGQYYGYTF. CDR3 coding DNA: TGTGCCAGTAGAAAAGGGACGGGACAGTACTATGGCTACACCTTC.

Worth noting for this clone: This sample includes further DNA sequences coding for the same CDR3. This rearrangement joins TRBV4-3 to TRBJ2-7, with 8 nucleotides matching TRBD1. The CDR3 sequence is 14 residues long. Germline V lookup: CDR1 LGHNA, CDR2 YSLEER. V dropped 4 bases and J dropped 3; count of bases not matched to a gene: 5. The CDR3 spells CASSPGTGSYEQYF. The DNA of the CDR3 is TGCGCCAGCAGCCCCGGGACAGGAAGCTACGAGCAGTACTTC.

The chain is built from TRBV19 and TRBJ2-1, with 8 bases identical to TRBD1. V dropped 5 bases and J dropped 4; count of bases not matched to a gene: 7. This CDR3 region has 15 residues. The germline V gene has CDR1 LNHDA and CDR2 SQIVND (reference sequence). The CDR3 is CASSAPGQVYNEQFF. Here the CDR3 DNA reads TGTGCCAGTAGTGCCCCGGGACAGGTGTACAATGAGCAGTTCTTC.

The chain carries TRBV6-1 and TRBJ1-1; D not certain. V shed 5 bases and J shed 6 bases, with 13 bases lying between them. CDR1 and CDR2 from the germline V gene are MNHNS and SASEGT. The CDR3 contains 13 residues. In nucleotides, the CDR3 is TGTGCCAGCAGTCCCGTCCATGTGGCTGAAGCTTTCTTT. Translation gives CASSPVHVAEAFF.

This clone was observed a few times. This sample includes further DNA sequences coding for the same CDR3. V is TRBV5-1 and J is TRBJ2-7; TRBD2 matches 14 bases. Germline lookup yields CDR1 SGHRS and CDR2 YFSETQ. Unmatched junction bases numbered 9, after V lost 3 bases and J lost 1 base. CDR3 length equals 18 residues. The chain's CDR3 is CASSSPGLAGGWSYEQYF. Written as DNA, the CDR3 is TGCGCCAGCAGCTCCCCCGGACTAGCGGGGGGATGGTCCTACGAGCAGTACTTC.

The J gene is TRBJ1-5, the V gene TRBV27; 8 bases are shared with TRBD1. The germline V gene encodes CDR1 MNHEY and CDR2 SMNVEV (reference sequence). V was clipped by 6 bases and J by 4 bases; unmatched bases: 8. This CDR3 comprises 15 residues. CDR3 protein: CASRRSGQANQPQHF. In nucleotides, the CDR3 is TGTGCCAGCAGGAGGTCGGGACAGGCTAATCAGCCCCAGCATTTT.

V and J are TRBV10-2 and TRBJ2-7, with 8 positions matching TRBD1. Germline CDR1 and CDR2: WSHSY and SAAADI. J was trimmed by 1 base and V by 9 bases; bases with no gene match: 5. The length of the CDR3 is 13 residues. The CDR3 protein is CASSGGPSYEQYF. The CDR3 DNA sequence: TGCGCCAGTTCAGGGGGCCCTTCCTACGAGCAGTACTTC.

The rearrangement uses TRBV6-5 and TRBJ2-3, with 7 bases lining up with TRBD1. Germline V gene sequence: CDR1 MNHEY, CDR2 SVGAGI. J lost 5 bases, V lost 6 bases, and 2 bases had no gene match. CDR3 size: 12 residues. Written as DNA, the CDR3 is TGTGCCAGCAGCCGACAGGGAGATACGCAGTATTTT. Amino acids: CASSRQGDTQYF.

The gene calls are TRBV10-1 and TRBJ2-2; possibly TRBD2 for D (5 bases). The CDR3 spans 14 residues. Germline CDR1 is WNHNN and CDR2 is SYGVQD (reference sequence). V was shortened by 3 bases and J by 7 bases, with 12 bases between the two germline ends. The chain's CDR3 is CASSDLGDSGELFF. CDR3 DNA: TGCGCCAGCAGTGATCTCGGGGATAGCGGGGAGCTGTTTTTT.

This clone was detected only once. The chain employs TRBV4-1 and TRBJ2-7, with D tentatively TRBD1 (5 bases). This CDR3 has 14 residues. Germline lookup yields CDR1 MGHRA and CDR2 YSYEKL. Between the trimmed V and J ends, which lost 0 bases and 7 bases, there was a span of 13 bases. The CDR3 region is CASSQDLRVVEQYF. CDR3 sequence (DNA): TGCGCCAGCAGCCAAGATCTCAGGGTTGTAGAGCAGTACTTC.

V is TRBV7-2 and J is TRBJ1-1; D gene ambiguous. Trimming removed 3 bases at V and 0 bases at J, with 8 bases between. Germline loops: CDR1 SGHTA, CDR2 FQGNSA. This CDR3 is built from 14 residues. CDR3 protein: CASSFNGVNTEAFF. The CDR3 region has the DNA TGTGCCAGCAGCTTTAACGGGGTGAACACTGAAGCTTTCTTT.

This chain connects TRBV9 to TRBJ2-7; D is perhaps TRBD1 (6 bases). Trimming pared 1 base from V and 0 bases from J, leaving 11 bases between. CDR1 SGDLS and CDR2 YYNGEE come from the germline V gene. This CDR3 has 15 residues. CDR3 residues: CASSVSAGASYEQYF. The CDR3 DNA follows: TGTGCCAGCAGCGTATCCGCAGGGGCCTCCTACGAGCAGTACTTC. Supplemented by reference TRBV9 and TRBJ2-7, the full variable domain reads DSGVTQTPKHLITATGQRVTLRCSPRSGDLSVYWYQQSLDQGLQFLIQYYNGEERAKGNILERFSAQQFPDLHSELNLSSLELGDSALYFCASSVSAGASYEQYFGPGTRLTVT.

The count of this clone is one. Its ends do not fully match the called genes, so a read error is possible. The J gene is TRBJ2-5, the V gene TRBV5-1; D unresolved. Germline CDR1 is SGHRS and CDR2 is YFSETQ. The CDR3 runs to 11 residues. Written as DNA, the CDR3 is TGCGCCAGCCGCTTTGGCGAGACCCAGTACTTC. Translated: CASRFGETQYF.

This chain links TRBV7-6 with TRBJ1-4, with TRBD1 as a possible D gene (6 bases). From germline, CDR1 is SGHVS and CDR2 FNYEAQ. With 2 bases removed from V and 3 bases from J, the gap between germline ends came to 13 bases. The CDR3 has 16 amino acids. DNA of the CDR3: TGTGCCAGCAGCTTAAACCCGCAGGGGCCTAATGAAAAACTGTTTTTT. This gives the protein CASSLNPQGPNEKLFF.

The chain employs TRBV13 and TRBJ2-3; D unclear. Trimming cost V 3 bases and J 2 bases, with 6 bases left between them. The CDR3 is 13 amino acids. The germline CDR1 and CDR2 sequences are PRHDT and FYEKMQ (reference sequence). The CDR3 DNA reads TGTGCCAGCAGCTTTCCCAACACAGATACGCAGTATTTT. This sequence encodes CASSFPNTDTQYF.

This chain joins TRBV29-1 and TRBJ2-3, with 8 bases aligning to TRBD1. The CDR3 runs 14 residues. Germline trimming cut 6 bases from V and 4 bases from J; bases unmatched to any gene: 9. The V gene's germline CDR1 is SQVTM and CDR2 ANQGSEA. DNA of the CDR3: TGCAGCGTGGAAAAGGACAGGGCCCCAGATACGCAGTATTTT. Amino acids: CSVEKDRAPDTQYF.

V and J are TRBV4-3 and TRBJ2-7, with TRBD1 matching 11 bases. In germline, CDR1 is LGHNA, CDR2 YSLEER. CDR3 length equals 15 residues. The junction had 3 bases not matched to a gene; V was cut back by 3 bases and J by 2 bases. The CDR3 DNA reads TGCGCCAGCAGCCATGGGACAGGGGGGGCCTACGAGCAGTACTTC. Encoded protein: CASSHGTGGAYEQYF.

This sequence joins TRBV30 and TRBJ2-2, with D unclear. V dropped 3 bases and J dropped 1 base, with 6 bases sitting between them. The CDR3 is made up of 13 amino acids. Germline V CDR1 and CDR2: GTSNPN, SVGIG (reference sequence). The CDR3 nucleotides are TGTGCCTGGAGCTTTGGGAACACCGGGGAGCTGTTTTTT. Protein product: CAWSFGNTGELFF. Variable domain in full (rest from reference TRBV30 and TRBJ2-2): SQTIHQWPATLVQPVGSPLSLECTVEGTSNPNLYWYRQAAGRGLQLLFYSVGIGQISSEVPQNLSASRPQDRQFILSSKKLLLSDSGFYLCAWSFGNTGELFFGEGSRLTVL.

The rearrangement joins TRBV6-5 to TRBJ2-5; the match to TRBD1 covers 7 bases. There are 14 residues in the CDR3. The V gene's germline CDR1 is MNHEY and CDR2 SVGAGI. The V segment lost 0 bases and the J segment 4 bases; nucleotides outside the gene matches: 2. For the CDR3, the DNA is TGTGCCAGCAGTTACTCCCCAGGGGGAGAGACCCAGTACTTC. It yields the protein CASSYSPGGETQYF.